This T cell receptor (beta chain) was captured by sequencing in a study of blood T cells in healthy people across ages. Germline CDR1 LGHNA, CDR2 YSLEER. CDR3 length: 16 residues. V lost 2 bases to trimming and J lost 0 bases; unmatched junction nucleotides: 5. PBMCs were isolated at a quantity of at least 6 million per sample. Per sample, at least 5 micrograms of total RNA were extracted. Primers used in a second PCR of roughly 7 to 12 cycles were a sample-barcoded 5' primer and a J-beta primer mix. The authors tagged each cDNA molecule using a template-switch adaptor with 12 random nucleotides. TCRdb called the 5' RACE reads again in MiXCR, with one record for every CDR3 protein. Of hundreds of thousands of distinct CDR3 sequences listed, roughly three fifths were seen once; the top ten hold around 24%. This clonotype was seen only a few times.

The sample was blood. The rearrangement uses TRBV4-3 and TRBJ2-3, with 7 nucleotides matching TRBD1. This receptor was taken from a man between 40 and 49 years old in good health. The CDR3 is CASSQQGGYSTDTQYF. The CDR3 DNA reads as TGCGCCAGCAGCCAACAAGGGGGCTATAGCACAGATACGCAGTATTTT.